A selection of T cell receptor beta chains follows, all from one sample in a study of control samples from healthy donors and cancer patients. Repertoires were generated with immunoSEQ multiplex PCR, while TCRdb's copy carries only in-frame clones and drops some. The sample records 65,000 to 95,000 clones, approximately 87% being singletons. Sequencing was done on a sample of blood. These TCRs come from a man aged 45-60 years in good health. CDR3s include the opening cysteine and the closing phenylalanine or tryptophan. A D gene is named only where the DNA matches it firmly. Only some rows state a clone size, as once, few, many or a class for expanded clones.

d_gene	v_gene	abundance	j_gene	CDR3aa	CDR3nt
TRBD1	TRBV4-3	.	TRBJ1-5	CASSQSLTGGNQPQHF	TGCGCCAGCAGCCAAAGTTTGACAGGGGGCAATCAGCCCCAGCATTTT
.	TRBV4-1	.	TRBJ2-6	CASSQVLLSLTGANVLTF	TGCGCCAGCAGCCAAGTGCTGTTGAGTCTAACCGGGGCCAACGTCCTGACTTTC
.	TRBV4-1	once	TRBJ2-1	CASSQEASSYNEQFF	TGCGCCAGCAGCCAAGAGGCGAGCTCCTACAATGAGCAGTTCTTC
TRBD2	TRBV28	.	TRBJ2-3	CASTSPVRGGWDTQYF	TGTGCCAGCACCTCCCCCGTGCGGGGGGGCTGGGATACGCAGTATTTT
.	TRBV2	.	TRBJ1-6	CASSEIQLNSPLHF	TGTGCCAGCAGTGAAATTCAGCTTAATTCACCCCTCCACTTT
TRBD2	TRBV6-1	.	TRBJ2-1	CASSLAGANNNEQFF	TGTGCCAGCAGTTTAGCGGGGGCCAATAACAATGAGCAGTTCTTC
TRBD1	TRBV4-3	.	TRBJ2-7	CASSQGTGGGMYEQYF	TGCGCCAGCAGCCAGGGAACAGGGGGCGGTATGTACGAGCAGTACTTC
TRBD2	TRBV20-1	.	TRBJ2-5	CSASEIAGETQYF	TGCAGTGCTAGTGAAATAGCGGGGGAGACCCAGTACTTC
.	TRBV5-4	.	TRBJ2-3	CASSLATKTDTQYF	TGTGCCAGCAGCTTGGCTACAAAGACAGATACGCAGTATTTT
.	TRBV7-8	.	TRBJ2-1	CASSLQIGNEQFF	TGTGCCAGCAGCTTGCAGATTGGAAATGAGCAGTTCTTC
TRBD1	TRBV5-1	.	TRBJ1-3	CASSLGQGAGGNTIYF	TGCGCCAGCAGCCTCGGACAGGGGGCAGGTGGAAACACCATATATTTT